This record looks at one T cell receptor (beta chain) sequence and its context. Per the authors' pipeline: Researchers report that nucleated cell counts were estimated from reference gene primer amplification. The method was immunoSEQ multiplex PCR; TCRdb's version includes in-frame clones alone and lacks a portion of them. That table furnishes V, J and clone size, whereas the DNA furnished D and trimming. The sample contains 210,000 or so clones, roughly 87% of which appear only once. The data derive from a study of blood T cell repertoires in COVID-19. Study context: The United States, Italy and Spain provided the acute and convalescent COVID-19 samples. T cells, B-cell-depleted T cells, or PBMCs provided the cDNA or gDNA that served as material.

V was pared by 3 bases and J by 2 bases, with 12 bases of the junction left unmatched. This CDR3 region has 19 residues. Germline CDR1 and CDR2: SGHNT and YYREEE (reference sequence). This TCR came from a man aged 35-49 years with active or convalescent COVID-19. Sequencing used peripheral blood. The chain employs TRBV5-4 and TRBJ2-2; 11 bases match TRBD2. The DNA for the CDR3 is TGTGCCAGCAGCTACTCCATAGTACTAGCGGGAGCCAACACCGGGGAGCTGTTTTTT. This encodes CASSYSIVLAGANTGELFF.